This T cell receptor beta chain was documented in a study of blood T cell repertoires in COVID-19. The CDR3 is 14 residues long. The V segment lost 8 bases and the J segment 1 base; nucleotides outside the gene matches: 6. Germline V gene sequence: CDR1 SNHLY, CDR2 FYNNEI. Method: immunoSEQ multiplex PCR; TCRdb's copy keeps in-frame clones and lacks some. The table includes 150,000 or so clones, roughly 86% detected once. The sequenced sample consisted of peripheral blood. This clonotype originated in a human donor with acute or convalescent COVID-19. The donor label of this sample is uncertain. V and J are TRBV2 and TRBJ2-3; 7 positions match TRBD1. The CDR3 sequence: CASGAGTGTDTQYF. DNA for the CDR3: TGTGCCAGCGGAGCCGGGACAGGCACAGATACGCAGTATTTT.